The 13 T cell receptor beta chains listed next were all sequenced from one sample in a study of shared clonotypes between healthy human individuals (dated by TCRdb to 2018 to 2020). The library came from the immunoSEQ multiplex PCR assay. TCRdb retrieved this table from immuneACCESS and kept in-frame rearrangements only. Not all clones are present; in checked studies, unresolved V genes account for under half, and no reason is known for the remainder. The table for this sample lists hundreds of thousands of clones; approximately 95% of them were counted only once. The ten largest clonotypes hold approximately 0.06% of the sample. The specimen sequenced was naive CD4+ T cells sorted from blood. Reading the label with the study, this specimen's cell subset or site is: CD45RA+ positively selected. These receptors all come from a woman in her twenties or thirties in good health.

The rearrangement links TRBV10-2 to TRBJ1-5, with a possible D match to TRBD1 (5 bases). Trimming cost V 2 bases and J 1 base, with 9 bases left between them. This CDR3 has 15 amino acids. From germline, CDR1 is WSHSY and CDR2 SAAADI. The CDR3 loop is CASSEVGESNQPQHF. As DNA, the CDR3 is TGCGCCAGCAGTGAGGTGGGGGAGAGCAATCAGCCCCAGCATTTT.

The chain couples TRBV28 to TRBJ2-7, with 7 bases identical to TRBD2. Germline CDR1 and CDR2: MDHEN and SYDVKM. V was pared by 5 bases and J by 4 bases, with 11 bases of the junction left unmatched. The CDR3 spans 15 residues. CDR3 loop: CASSASAGVSYEQYF. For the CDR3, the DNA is TGTGCCAGCAGTGCCTCGGCGGGAGTATCTTACGAGCAGTACTTC.

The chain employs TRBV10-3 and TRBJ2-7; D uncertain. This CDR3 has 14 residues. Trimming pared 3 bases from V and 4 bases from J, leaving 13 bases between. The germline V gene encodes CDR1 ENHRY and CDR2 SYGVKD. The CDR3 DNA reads TGTGCCATCAGTGACCTCCATCGGTGGTACGAGCAGTACTTC. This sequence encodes CAISDLHRWYEQYF.

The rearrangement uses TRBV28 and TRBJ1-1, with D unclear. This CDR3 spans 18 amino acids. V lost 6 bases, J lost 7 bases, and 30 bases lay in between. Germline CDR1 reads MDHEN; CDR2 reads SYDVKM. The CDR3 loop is CASSVRINAVQDTSEAFF. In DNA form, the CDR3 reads TGTGCCAGCAGCGTTCGGATTAACGCAGTTCAGGATACAAGTGAAGCTTTCTTT.

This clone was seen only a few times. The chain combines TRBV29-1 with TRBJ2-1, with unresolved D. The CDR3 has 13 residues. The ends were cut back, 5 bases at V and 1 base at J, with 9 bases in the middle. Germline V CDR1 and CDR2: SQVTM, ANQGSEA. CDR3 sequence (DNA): TGCAGCGTTCCGAAGGGATCCTACAATGAGCAGTTCTTC. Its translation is CSVPKGSYNEQFF.

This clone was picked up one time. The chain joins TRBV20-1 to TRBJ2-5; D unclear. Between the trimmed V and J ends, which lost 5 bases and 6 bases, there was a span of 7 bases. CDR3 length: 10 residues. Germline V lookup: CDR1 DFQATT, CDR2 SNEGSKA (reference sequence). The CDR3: CSAAPQTQYF. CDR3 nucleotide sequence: TGCAGTGCTGCCCCACAGACCCAGTACTTC.

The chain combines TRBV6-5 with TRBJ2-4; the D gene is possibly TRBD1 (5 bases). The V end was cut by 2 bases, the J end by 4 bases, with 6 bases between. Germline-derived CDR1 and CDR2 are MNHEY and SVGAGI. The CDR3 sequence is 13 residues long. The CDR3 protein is CASSYKGKNIQYF. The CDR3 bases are TGTGCCAGCAGTTACAAGGGGAAAAACATTCAGTACTTC.

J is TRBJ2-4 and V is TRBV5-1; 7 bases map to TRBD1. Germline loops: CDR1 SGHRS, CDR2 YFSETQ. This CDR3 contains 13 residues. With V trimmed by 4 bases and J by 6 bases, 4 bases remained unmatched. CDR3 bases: TGCGCCAGCAGCACGGGACAGCTAAACATTCAGTACTTC. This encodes CASSTGQLNIQYF. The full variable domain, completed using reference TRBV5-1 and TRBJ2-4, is KAGVTQTPRYLIKTRGQQVTLSCSPISGHRSVSWYQQTPGQGLQFLFEYFSETQRNKGNFPGRFSGRQFSNSRSEMNVSTLELGDSALYLCASSTGQLNIQYFGAGTRLSVL.

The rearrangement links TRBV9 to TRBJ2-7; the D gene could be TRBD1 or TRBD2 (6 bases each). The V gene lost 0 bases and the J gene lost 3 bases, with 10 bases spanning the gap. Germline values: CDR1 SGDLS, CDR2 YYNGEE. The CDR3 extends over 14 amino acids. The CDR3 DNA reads TGTGCCAGCAGCGTAGAGGGGGGTGGCTACGAGCAGTACTTC. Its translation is CASSVEGGGYEQYF.

CDR3 bases: TGTGCCAGCAGCAGGACAGGGGAGAATCAGCCCCAGCATTTT. Its translation: CASSRTGENQPQHF. V gene TRBV6-6 combines with J gene TRBJ1-5, with 9 bases that match TRBD1. This CDR3 spans 14 amino acids. Trimming at V came to 6 bases and at J to 4 bases, leaving 4 bases not matched to a gene. Looked up from germline, CDR1 is MNHNY and CDR2 is SVGAGI (reference sequence).

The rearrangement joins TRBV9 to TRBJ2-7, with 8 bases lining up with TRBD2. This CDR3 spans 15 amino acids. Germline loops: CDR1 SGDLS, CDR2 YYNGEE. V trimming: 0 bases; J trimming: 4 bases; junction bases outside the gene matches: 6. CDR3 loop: CASSVDPGGVYEQYF. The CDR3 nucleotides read TGTGCCAGCAGCGTAGACCCGGGAGGGGTTTACGAGCAGTACTTC.

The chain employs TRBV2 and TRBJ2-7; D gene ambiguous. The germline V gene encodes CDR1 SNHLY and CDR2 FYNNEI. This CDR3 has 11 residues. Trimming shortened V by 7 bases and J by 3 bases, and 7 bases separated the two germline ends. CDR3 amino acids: CASMRGYEQYF. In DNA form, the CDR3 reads TGTGCCAGCATGAGAGGCTACGAGCAGTACTTC.

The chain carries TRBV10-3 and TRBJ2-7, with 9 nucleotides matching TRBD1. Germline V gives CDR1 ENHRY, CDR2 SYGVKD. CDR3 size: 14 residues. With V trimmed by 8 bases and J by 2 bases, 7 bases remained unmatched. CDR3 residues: CAIGGQGQPYEQYF. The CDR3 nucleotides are TGTGCCATCGGGGGACAGGGACAGCCCTACGAGCAGTACTTC.